Given below is one T cell receptor (beta chain) in context. This record belongs to a study of CD8 T cells in Susac syndrome. The CDR3 length is 15 residues. V lost 1 base and J lost 7; bases outside the gene matches: 1. RNA, at roughly 0.45 to 1 ug, was reverse transcribed with random hexamers. TCRdb reanalysed the immunoSEQ multiplex PCR reads using MiXCR and keeps one entry per CDR3 protein. Seen here are 150,000 to 190,000 distinct CDR3 sequences, roughly 95% observed once, and the top ten hold 0.16%. This clonotype was obtained from a human donor with Susac syndrome. The sequenced material came from CD4+ T cells from PBMCs. This chain links TRBV12-3 or TRBV12-4 with TRBJ1-4; 12 bases fit TRBD1. The CDR3 sequence: CASSLGDRGREKLFF. CDR3 sequence (DNA): TGTGCCAGCAGTTTAGGGGACAGGGGGCGTGAAAAACTGTTTTTT.